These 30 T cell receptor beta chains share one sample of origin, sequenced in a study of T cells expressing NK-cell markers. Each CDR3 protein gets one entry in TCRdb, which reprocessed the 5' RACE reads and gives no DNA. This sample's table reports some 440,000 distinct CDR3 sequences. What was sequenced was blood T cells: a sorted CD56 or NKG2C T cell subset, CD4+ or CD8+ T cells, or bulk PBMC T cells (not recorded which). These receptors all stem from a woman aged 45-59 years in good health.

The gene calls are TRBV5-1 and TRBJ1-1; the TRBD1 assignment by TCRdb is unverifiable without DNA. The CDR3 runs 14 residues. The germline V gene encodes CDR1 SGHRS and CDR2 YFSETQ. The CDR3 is CASSVTGWDTEAFF.

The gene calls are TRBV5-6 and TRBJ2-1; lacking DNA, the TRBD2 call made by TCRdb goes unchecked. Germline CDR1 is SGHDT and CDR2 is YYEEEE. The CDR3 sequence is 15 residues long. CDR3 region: CASSSKPGLRDEQFF. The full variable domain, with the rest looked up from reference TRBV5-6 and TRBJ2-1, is DAGVTQSPTHLIKTRGQQVTLRCSPKSGHDTVSWYQQALGQGPQFIFQYYEEEERQRGNFPDRFSGHQFPNYSSELNVNALLLGDSALYLCASSSKPGLRDEQFFGPGTRLTVL.

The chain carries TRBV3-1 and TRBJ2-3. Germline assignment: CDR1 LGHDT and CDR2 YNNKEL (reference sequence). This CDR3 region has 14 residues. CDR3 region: CASSQDAVGDTQYF.

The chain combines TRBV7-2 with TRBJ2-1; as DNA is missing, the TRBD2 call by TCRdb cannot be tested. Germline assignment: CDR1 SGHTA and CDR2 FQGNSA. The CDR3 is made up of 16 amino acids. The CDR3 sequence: CASSSKREGTHNEQFF.

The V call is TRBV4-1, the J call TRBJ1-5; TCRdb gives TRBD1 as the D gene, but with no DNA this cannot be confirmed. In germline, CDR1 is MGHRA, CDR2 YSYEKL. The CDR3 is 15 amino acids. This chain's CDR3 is CASSQPGDRNQPQHF.

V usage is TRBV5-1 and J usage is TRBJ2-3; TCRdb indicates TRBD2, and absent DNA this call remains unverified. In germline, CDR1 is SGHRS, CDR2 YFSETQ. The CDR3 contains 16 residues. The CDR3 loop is CASSLGSSRPTDTQYF.

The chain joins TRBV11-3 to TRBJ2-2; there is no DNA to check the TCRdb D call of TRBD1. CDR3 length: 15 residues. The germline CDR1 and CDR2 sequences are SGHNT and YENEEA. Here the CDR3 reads CASSSQGMVTGELFF. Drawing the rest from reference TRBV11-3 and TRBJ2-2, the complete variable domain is EAGVVQSPRYKIIEKKQPVAFWCNPISGHNTLYWYLQNLGQGPELLIRYENEEAVDDSQLPKDRFSAERLKGVDSTLKIQPAELGDSAVYLCASSSQGMVTGELFFGEGSRLTVL.

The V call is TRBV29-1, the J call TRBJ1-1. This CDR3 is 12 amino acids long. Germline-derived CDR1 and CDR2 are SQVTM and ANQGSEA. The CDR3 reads CSIGFKNTEAFF.

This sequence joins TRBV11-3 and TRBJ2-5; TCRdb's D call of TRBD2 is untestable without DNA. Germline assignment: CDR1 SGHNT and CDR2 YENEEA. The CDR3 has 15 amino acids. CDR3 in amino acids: CASSPVGGGQETQYF.

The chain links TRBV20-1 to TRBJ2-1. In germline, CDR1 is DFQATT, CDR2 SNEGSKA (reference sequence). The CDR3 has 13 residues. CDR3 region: CSATLATYNEQFF.

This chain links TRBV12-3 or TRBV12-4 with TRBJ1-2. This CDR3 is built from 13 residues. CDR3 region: CASSGSEARGYTF.

CDR3 region: CASSINPGLRRTQYF. The chain recombines TRBV7-8 with TRBJ2-5; checking the TCRdb D call of TRBD2 is not possible without DNA. This CDR3 is built from 15 residues. The germline CDR1 and CDR2 sequences are SGHVS and FQNEAQ.

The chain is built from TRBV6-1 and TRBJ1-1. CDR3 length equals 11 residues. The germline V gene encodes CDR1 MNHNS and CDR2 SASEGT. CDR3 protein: CASTWNAEAFF.

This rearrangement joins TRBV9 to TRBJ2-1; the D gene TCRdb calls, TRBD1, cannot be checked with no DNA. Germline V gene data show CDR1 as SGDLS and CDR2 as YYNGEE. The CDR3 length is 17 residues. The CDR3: CASSVDGSGTSYNEQFF.

The CDR3: CSAAQEVDEKLFF. This chain links TRBV20-1 with TRBJ1-4; the D gene TCRdb calls, TRBD1, cannot be checked with no DNA. Germline CDR1 and CDR2: DFQATT and SNEGSKA (reference sequence). The CDR3 sequence is 13 residues long.

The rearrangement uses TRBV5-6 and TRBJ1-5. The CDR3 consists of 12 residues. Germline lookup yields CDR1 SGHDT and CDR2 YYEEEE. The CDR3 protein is CASSFGNQPQHF.

CDR3 amino acids: CSVYRDGETQYF. The chain recombines TRBV29-1 with TRBJ2-5; there is no DNA to check the TCRdb D call of TRBD1. The CDR3 extends over 12 amino acids. The V gene's germline CDR1 is SQVTM and CDR2 ANQGSEA.

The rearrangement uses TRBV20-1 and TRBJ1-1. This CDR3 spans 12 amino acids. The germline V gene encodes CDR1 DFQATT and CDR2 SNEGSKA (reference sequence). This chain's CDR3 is CSAGEMNTEAFF.

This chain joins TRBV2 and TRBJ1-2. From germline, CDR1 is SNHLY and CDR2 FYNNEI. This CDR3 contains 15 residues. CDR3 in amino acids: CASSEENGLGYGYTF.

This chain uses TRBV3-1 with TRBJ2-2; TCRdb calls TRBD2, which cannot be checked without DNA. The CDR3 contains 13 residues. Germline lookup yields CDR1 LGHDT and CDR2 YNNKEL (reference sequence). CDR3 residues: CASSRDYTGELFF.

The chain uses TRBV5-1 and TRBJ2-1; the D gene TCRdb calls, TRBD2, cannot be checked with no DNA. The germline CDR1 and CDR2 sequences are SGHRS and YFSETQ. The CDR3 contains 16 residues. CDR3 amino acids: CASSLTRLAAYNEQFF.

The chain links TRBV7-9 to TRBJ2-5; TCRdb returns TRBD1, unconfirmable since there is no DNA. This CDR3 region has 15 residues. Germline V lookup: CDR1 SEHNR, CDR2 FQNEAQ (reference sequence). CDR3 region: CASSPPIRPLETQYF.

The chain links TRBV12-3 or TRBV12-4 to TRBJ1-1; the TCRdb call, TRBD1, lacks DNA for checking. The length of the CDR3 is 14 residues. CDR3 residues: CASRPGRLNTEAFF.

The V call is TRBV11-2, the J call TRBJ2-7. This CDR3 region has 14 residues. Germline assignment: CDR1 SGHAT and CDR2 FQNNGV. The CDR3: CASSLVPSRMEQYF.

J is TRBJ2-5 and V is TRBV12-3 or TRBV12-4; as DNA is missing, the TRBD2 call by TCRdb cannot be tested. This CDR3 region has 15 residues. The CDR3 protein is CASSLIGRALVTQYF.

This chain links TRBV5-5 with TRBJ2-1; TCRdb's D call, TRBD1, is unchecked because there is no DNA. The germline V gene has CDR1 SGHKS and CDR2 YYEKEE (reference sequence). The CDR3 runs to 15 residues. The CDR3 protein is CASTTGTGVNNEQFF.

The CDR3 loop is CSARDPVGGSMDYTF. This rearrangement joins TRBV20-1 to TRBJ1-2; the D call of TRBD1 rests on TCRdb alone, since no DNA is present to check it. Per the germline V gene, CDR1 is DFQATT and CDR2 is SNEGSKA (reference sequence). The CDR3 consists of 15 residues.

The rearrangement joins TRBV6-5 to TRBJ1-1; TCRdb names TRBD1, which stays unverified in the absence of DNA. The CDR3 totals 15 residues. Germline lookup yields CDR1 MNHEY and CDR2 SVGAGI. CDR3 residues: CASRPRGQEVAEAFF.

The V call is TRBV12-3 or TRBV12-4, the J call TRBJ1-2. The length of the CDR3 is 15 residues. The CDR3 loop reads CASSRLISTNYGYTF.

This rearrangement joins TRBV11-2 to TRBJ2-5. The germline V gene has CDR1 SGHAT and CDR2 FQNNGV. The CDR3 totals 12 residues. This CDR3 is CASSLATLTQYF.